This T cell receptor beta chain is drawn from a study of T cell clones after liver transplantation. Unstimulated PBMCs were sorted into CD3+CD4+ and CD3+CD8+ populations. The data were produced by immunoSEQ multiplex PCR, yet TCRdb's version contains in-frame clones alone and is incomplete. The sample contains about 120,000 clones, 90% of which appear only once. The clonotype originates from a human patient who received a liver transplant. Some T cells may have come from the graft donor. The specimen comprised CD4+ T cells from blood, sampled 12 months after liver transplant.

For the CDR3, the DNA is TGTGCCAGCAGTTACGGGGGGGAAAAACTGTTTTTT. This gives the protein CASSYGGEKLFF. The chain uses TRBV6-6 and TRBJ1-4; tentative D call: TRBD1 (5 bases). The CDR3 runs to 12 residues. Trimming took 2 bases from V and 8 from J, leaving 6 bases between them. Germline lookup yields CDR1 MNHNY and CDR2 SVGAGI (reference sequence).